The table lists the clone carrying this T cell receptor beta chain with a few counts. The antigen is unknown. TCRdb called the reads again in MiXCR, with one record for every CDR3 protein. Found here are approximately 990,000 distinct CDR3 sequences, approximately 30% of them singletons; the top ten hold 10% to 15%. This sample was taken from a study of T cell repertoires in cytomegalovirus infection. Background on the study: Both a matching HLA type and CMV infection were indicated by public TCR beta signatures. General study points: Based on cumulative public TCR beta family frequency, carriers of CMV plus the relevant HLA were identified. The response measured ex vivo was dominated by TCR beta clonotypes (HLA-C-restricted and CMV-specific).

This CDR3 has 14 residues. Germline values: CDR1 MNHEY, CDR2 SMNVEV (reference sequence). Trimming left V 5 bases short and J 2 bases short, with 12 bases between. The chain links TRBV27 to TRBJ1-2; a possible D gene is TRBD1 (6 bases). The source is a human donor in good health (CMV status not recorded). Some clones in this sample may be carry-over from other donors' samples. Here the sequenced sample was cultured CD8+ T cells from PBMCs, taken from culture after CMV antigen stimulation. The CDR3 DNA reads TGTGCCAGCAGTAGGGGGGGACGGAACTATGGCTACACCTTC. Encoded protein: CASSRGGRNYGYTF.